This T cell receptor (beta chain) was retrieved from a study of blood T cell repertoires in COVID-19. Study as a whole: The origin of the acute and convalescent COVID-19 samples was the United States, Italy and Spain. PBMCs, B-cell-depleted T cells, or T cells were the source of the cDNA or gDNA that made up the material.

Per the authors' pipeline: Estimation of nucleated cell counts relied on the amplification of reference gene primers. Produced via immunoSEQ multiplex PCR; TCRdb's table is partial and in-frame only. The DNA gave D and trimming, while V, J and clone size come from that table. Seen here are roughly 66,000 clones, over 80% observed once, and the top ten hold 5.5% to 8%. Germline V CDR1 and CDR2: SGHAT, FQNNGV. V lost 0 bases and J lost 5; bases outside the gene matches: 10. The CDR3 is made up of 17 amino acids. Sequenced: peripheral blood. The chain employs TRBV11-2 and TRBJ2-5; 9 bases map to TRBD1. The clonotype was recovered from a human donor in a cohort sampled during active COVID-19. CDR3 sequence (DNA): TGTGCCAGCAGCTTAGATTGGGGACAGGGTAGTCTCGAGACCCAGTACTTC. Translating gives CASSLDWGQGSLETQYF.